This T cell receptor (beta chain) appears in the sequencing data of a study of T cells after yellow fever vaccination. CDR1 is SGDLS and CDR2 is YYNGEE in the germline V gene. The V and J ends lost 3 bases and 15 bases, in that order; junction bases with no gene match: 5. The CDR3 consists of 11 residues. This clonotype was counted between two and nine times. MiXCR, applied by TCRdb to the 5' RACE reads, yields one record per CDR3 protein. The sample has just under 600,000 distinct CDR3 sequences, around an eighth seen once. The sequencing used PBMCs, collected on the day of the yellow fever booster vaccination. The chain has TRBV9 and TRBJ2-1; 8 bases align to TRBD2. This clonotype was sampled from a man between 25 and 39 years old who received the YFV17D yellow fever vaccine. In DNA, the CDR3 is TGTGCCAGCAGCGGGGGGACTAGTCTGTTCTTC. It codes for CASSGGTSLFF.